This TCR beta chain was captured by sequencing in a study of cytomegalovirus exposure and HLA in healthy donors. Findings of the study overall: Another analysis was done later, and it associated approximately 15,000 TCR beta sequences with HLA alleles at 0.05 false discovery rate. In a later analysis, common viral pathogens appeared linked to several of the most significant clusters.

This CDR3 has 15 amino acids. V shed 4 bases and J 3 bases; nucleotides not matched to a gene: 2. The germline V gene has CDR1 SGHVS and CDR2 FNYEAQ. This PCR relied on a set of 60 Vbeta primers and 13 Jbeta primers. Using immunoSEQ multiplex PCR, the repertoire was profiled, and TCRdb retains in-frame clones only, with some absent. This sample carries 100,000 to 150,000 clones, approximately 80% of them seen once, and the ten largest clones take 5.9%. This clone showed up just once. The antigen is not known. This TCR was recovered from a woman aged 40 to 50 in good health and CMV-seropositive. The sample consisted of PBMCs. V is TRBV7-6 and J is TRBJ2-7, with 14 nucleotides matching TRBD2. As DNA, the CDR3 is TGTGCCAGCAGCTCGGGACTAGCGGGGGTCTACGAGCAGTACTTC. Its protein is CASSSGLAGVYEQYF.